Below, 24 T cell receptor beta chains from the same sample are listed, as sequenced in a study of blood T cell repertoires in COVID-19. The protocol was immunoSEQ multiplex PCR, while the TCRdb copy is restricted to in-frame clones and leaves out a portion. Here the sample spans some 95,000 clones, about 89% being singletons. The specimen was peripheral blood. Receptors were obtained from a human donor with active COVID-19. The donor label of this sample is uncertain.

The rearrangement links TRBV6-1 to TRBJ1-1, with TRBD1 as a possible D gene (5 bases). Germline CDR1 and CDR2: MNHNS and SASEGT. The CDR3 has 13 amino acids. V was cut by 1 base and J by 7 bases, with 10 bases left in between. The CDR3 coding sequence is TGTGCCAGCAGTGAAGGGTTGCAGGGTGAAGCTTTCTTT. It is translated as CASSEGLQGEAFF.

The genes are TRBV19 and TRBJ1-2; 9 bases fit TRBD1. CDR1 is LNHDA and CDR2 is SQIVND in the germline V gene (reference sequence). This CDR3 spans 15 amino acids. Losses at the gene ends were 7 bases for V and 4 bases for J; bases not matched to a gene: 10. The CDR3 protein is CASTVQGTGRYGYTF. The CDR3, as DNA: TGTGCCAGTACCGTTCAGGGGACAGGGCGCTATGGCTACACCTTC.

The chain joins TRBV10-3 to TRBJ1-6; no clear D. Per the germline V gene, CDR1 is ENHRY and CDR2 is SYGVKD. There are 16 residues in the CDR3. Trimming pared 1 base from V and 9 bases from J, leaving 16 bases between. CDR3 residues: CAISEFSGRSISPLHF. Here the CDR3 DNA reads TGTGCCATCAGTGAGTTTAGCGGCAGATCCATTTCACCCCTCCACTTT.

The V and J genes are TRBV6-5 and TRBJ1-5; D is undetermined. Trimming left V 6 bases short and J 9 bases short, with 18 bases between. The CDR3 has 14 amino acids. The germline gives CDR1 MNHEY, CDR2 SVGAGI. The CDR3 DNA is TGTGCCAGCAGAGAGAGACGGGAGATCAGGCCCCAGCATTTT. Its translation: CASRERREIRPQHF.

V and J are TRBV9 and TRBJ2-5; 8 bases agree with TRBD1. In germline, CDR1 is SGDLS, CDR2 YYNGEE. The trim removed 6 bases at V and 0 bases at J, leaving 19 bases unmatched. This CDR3 spans 19 amino acids. The CDR3 DNA reads TGTGCCAGCAACGTTATTACTTCCCAGGGGGCGAGGTACCAAGAGACCCAGTACTTC. The encoded protein is CASNVITSQGARYQETQYF.

The chain uses TRBV6-5 and TRBJ1-4, with 8 positions matching TRBD1. Germline V gene lookup returns CDR1 MNHEY and CDR2 SVGAGI. The V gene end was trimmed by 5 bases and the J gene end by 8 bases; junction bases not matched to a gene: 7. This CDR3 spans 14 amino acids. CDR3 sequence reads: CASSRDRQGEKLFF. DNA for the CDR3: TGTGCCAGCAGTAGGGACAGGCAAGGCGAAAAACTGTTTTTT.

The chain joins TRBV4-1 to TRBJ2-6; D gene unclear. The CDR3 has 16 residues. Germline CDR1 MGHRA, CDR2 YSYEKL. The V end was cut by 1 base, the J end by 2 bases, with 9 bases between. The CDR3 DNA reads TGCGCCAGCAGCCAAGGAGTAATGACTGGGGCCAACGTCCTGACTTTC. It translates to CASSQGVMTGANVLTF.

The rearrangement joins TRBV29-1 to TRBJ1-1, with D tentatively TRBD1 (5 bases). This CDR3 spans 15 amino acids. The germline CDR1 and CDR2 sequences are SQVTM and ANQGSEA. Between the trimmed V and J ends, which lost 6 bases and 0 bases, there was a span of 17 bases. The CDR3 reads CSVMNSAGMNTEAFF. DNA of the CDR3: TGCAGCGTGATGAACTCGGCAGGGATGAACACTGAAGCTTTCTTT. The full variable domain, rest sourced from reference TRBV29-1 and TRBJ1-1, is SAVISQKPSRDICQRGTSLTIQCQVDSQVTMMFWYRQQPGQSLTLIATANQGSEATYESGFVIDKFPISRPNLTFSTLTVSNMSPEDSSIYLCSVMNSAGMNTEAFFGQGTRLTVV.

This chain uses TRBV7-3 with TRBJ2-3; TRBD2 might be the D (7 bases). CDR3 length: 14 amino acids. With 2 bases removed from V and 5 bases from J, the gap between germline ends came to 11 bases. Germline lookup yields CDR1 SGHTA and CDR2 FQGTGA. CDR3 nucleotide sequence: TGTGCCAGCAGCTTAGGGGGGGCCGGAGATACGCAGTATTTT. The encoded protein is CASSLGGAGDTQYF.

CDR3 region: CASTYRGSHTDTQYF. For the CDR3, the DNA is TGTGCCAGCACGTACAGGGGCTCCCACACAGATACGCAGTATTTT. The chain employs TRBV9 and TRBJ2-3; TRBD1 matches at 7 bases. The germline V gene encodes CDR1 SGDLS and CDR2 YYNGEE. There are 15 residues in the CDR3. The ends lost 6 bases at V and 2 bases at J; junction bases unmatched: 9.

The chain is built from TRBV27 and TRBJ2-7, with TRBD1 matching 7 bases. The germline gives CDR1 MNHEY, CDR2 SMNVEV (reference sequence). V was clipped by 2 bases and J by 3 bases; unmatched bases: 4. This CDR3 region has 14 residues. CDR3 DNA sequence: TGTGCCAGCAGTTTAACGGGACAGATCTACGAGCAGTACTTC. Residues: CASSLTGQIYEQYF.

V gene TRBV19 combines with J gene TRBJ2-3; TRBD1 is a possible D gene (5 bases). V dropped 0 bases and J dropped 2 bases, with 6 bases sitting between them. CDR3 length: 14 residues. The germline V gene encodes CDR1 LNHDA and CDR2 SQIVND (reference sequence). For the CDR3, the DNA is TGTGCCAGTAGTATAGACAGGGCCACAGATACGCAGTATTTT. Translation gives CASSIDRATDTQYF.

This CDR3 reads CASSPLGQGRSPLHF. For the CDR3, the DNA is TGTGCCAGCAGCCCCCTGGGGCAGGGTCGATCACCCCTCCACTTT. The chain employs TRBV14 and TRBJ1-6; possible D gene TRBD1, 5 bases. Trimming stripped 4 bases from V and 10 bases from J, with 17 bases between. Germline CDR1 reads SGHDN; CDR2 reads FVKESK. CDR3 length: 15 amino acids.

The chain couples TRBV5-4 to TRBJ2-5; D gene ambiguous. Germline values: CDR1 SGHNT, CDR2 YYREEE (reference sequence). V gave up 0 bases and J gave up 5 bases, with 11 bases separating them. The CDR3 length is 14 residues. CDR3 in DNA: TGTGCCAGCAGCTTGGCGGGTGGCCGGGAGACCCAGTACTTC. Translation gives CASSLAGGRETQYF. Filled out from reference TRBV5-4 and TRBJ2-5, the complete variable domain reads ETGVTQSPTHLIKTRGQQVTLRCSSQSGHNTVSWYQQALGQGPQFIFQYYREEENGRGNFPPRFSGLQFPNYSSELNVNALELDDSALYLCASSLAGGRETQYFGPGTRLLVL.

The chain recombines TRBV5-1 with TRBJ2-7, with D possibly TRBD1 on 6 matching bases. V dropped 3 bases and J dropped 5 bases, with 21 bases sitting between them. Germline-derived CDR1 and CDR2 are SGHRS and YFSETQ. This CDR3 comprises 16 residues. The CDR3 loop is CASSSPTGTRVHEQYF. CDR3 bases: TGCGCCAGCAGCTCTCCGACAGGCACAAGAGTTCACGAGCAGTACTTC.

V and J are TRBV7-2 and TRBJ2-3, with 8 bases lining up with TRBD1. This CDR3 spans 13 amino acids. The trim removed 7 bases at V and 9 bases at J, leaving 9 bases unmatched. The germline gives CDR1 SGHTA, CDR2 FQGNSA. CDR3 protein: CASNGQGVVTQYF. CDR3 bases: TGTGCCAGCAACGGACAGGGTGTGGTGACGCAGTATTTT.

This clone came up once. The V gene is TRBV7-2, the J gene TRBJ1-2; 8 nucleotides agree with TRBD1. V gave up 5 bases and J gave up 8 bases; unmatched junction bases: 10. Germline loops: CDR1 SGHTA, CDR2 FQGNSA. The CDR3 contains 14 residues. The CDR3 nucleotides read TGTGCCAGCAGCCCCGGACAGGGAACGCGCGGCTACACCTTC. Its protein product is CASSPGQGTRGYTF.

This rearrangement joins TRBV18 to TRBJ1-3; a possible D gene is TRBD1 (5 bases). The CDR3 extends over 15 amino acids. V shed 3 bases and J shed 0 bases, with 9 bases lying between them. Germline V gene lookup returns CDR1 KGHSH and CDR2 LQKENI. This chain's CDR3 is CASSPDIRSGNTIYF. In DNA form, the CDR3 reads TGTGCCAGCTCACCGGACATCCGCTCTGGAAACACCATATATTTT. The whole variable domain, remainder taken from reference TRBV18 and TRBJ1-3, is NAGVMQNPRHLVRRRGQEARLRCSPMKGHSHVYWYRQLPEEGLKFMVYLQKENIIDESGMPKERFSAEFPKEGPSILRIQQVVRGDSAAYFCASSPDIRSGNTIYFGEGSWLTVV.

The V and J genes are TRBV4-1 and TRBJ1-2; 9 positions match TRBD1. The V gene's germline CDR1 is MGHRA and CDR2 YSYEKL. This CDR3 spans 16 amino acids. The V segment lost 2 bases and the J segment 4 bases; nucleotides outside the gene matches: 8. The CDR3 loop is CASSQLVEGQGYGYTF. DNA for the CDR3: TGCGCCAGCAGCCAACTCGTCGAGGGACAGGGCTATGGCTACACCTTC.

V is TRBV7-8 and J is TRBJ1-2, with TRBD1 matching over 7 bases. The germline V gene encodes CDR1 SGHVS and CDR2 FQNEAQ. Trimming took 5 bases from V and 8 from J; bases not matched to a gene: 5. This CDR3 region has 12 residues. CDR3 region: CASSPDRDGYTF. The CDR3 DNA follows: TGTGCCAGCAGCCCCGACAGGGACGGCTACACCTTC.

This clone has only one observation. The chain carries TRBV19 and TRBJ2-5; D perhaps matches TRBD1 (6 bases). Between the trimmed V and J ends, which lost 3 bases and 5 bases, there was a span of 13 bases. The CDR3 totals 14 residues. Germline CDR1 reads LNHDA; CDR2 reads SQIVND (reference sequence). CDR3 coding DNA: TGTGCCAGTAGTATGACAGGTATTAGGGAGACCCAGTACTTC. Protein sequence: CASSMTGIRETQYF.

The CDR3 sequence is CASSDREYYGYTF. CDR3 in DNA: TGCGCCAGCAGTGATAGGGAGTACTATGGCTACACCTTC. The rearrangement uses TRBV10-1 and TRBJ1-2; D remains ambiguous. This CDR3 spans 13 amino acids. Trimming removed 3 bases at V and 3 bases at J, with 8 bases between. The germline V gene encodes CDR1 WNHNN and CDR2 SYGVQD (reference sequence).

The V gene is TRBV7-9, the J gene TRBJ1-5; 7 nucleotides line up with TRBD1. V gave up 5 bases and J gave up 0 bases; unmatched junction bases: 7. The V gene's germline CDR1 is SEHNR and CDR2 FQNEAQ (reference sequence). The CDR3 length is 16 residues. The CDR3 coding sequence is TGTGCCAGCAGCAGCGACAGGGAGAATAGCAATCAGCCCCAGCATTTT. Its protein product is CASSSDRENSNQPQHF.

The chain recombines TRBV10-1 with TRBJ2-2, with TRBD1 matching 7 bases. Looked up from germline, CDR1 is WNHNN and CDR2 is SYGVQD (reference sequence). The CDR3 has 18 residues. V shed 2 bases and J 5 bases; nucleotides not matched to a gene: 14. The CDR3 reads CASSEGPRQGGGTGELFF. In DNA form, the CDR3 reads TGCGCCAGCAGTGAGGGGCCCCGACAGGGCGGAGGAACCGGGGAGCTGTTTTTT.